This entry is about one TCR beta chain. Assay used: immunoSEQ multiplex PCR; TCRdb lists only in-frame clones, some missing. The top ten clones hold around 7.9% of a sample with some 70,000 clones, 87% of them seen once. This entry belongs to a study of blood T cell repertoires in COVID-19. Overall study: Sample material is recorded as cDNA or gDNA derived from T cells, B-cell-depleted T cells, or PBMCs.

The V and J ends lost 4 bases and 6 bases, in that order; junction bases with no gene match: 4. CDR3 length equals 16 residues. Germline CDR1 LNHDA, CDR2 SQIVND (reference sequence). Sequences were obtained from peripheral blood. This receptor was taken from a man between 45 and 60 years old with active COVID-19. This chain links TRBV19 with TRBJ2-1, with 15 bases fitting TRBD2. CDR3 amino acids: CASSKGTSGRINEQFF. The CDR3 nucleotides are TGTGCCAGTAGTAAAGGGACTAGCGGGAGGATCAATGAGCAGTTCTTC.